The text below deals with one T cell receptor (beta chain). This clonotype came up many times. It lacks a known antigen. No base qualities exist here, and no much larger clone lies one base off it. The sample is drawn from a study of CD8+CD57+ T cells in acquired aplastic anemia (dated by TCRdb to between 2017 and 2018). In terms of the full investigation: Extracted DNA from sorted CD4+ and CD8+ cells averaged 3.2 ug, ranging from roughly 0.17 to 27.4 ug. CD8+CD57+ expansion was defined as a frequency above the mean frequency observed in healthy subjects. Overall results and qualifications from the work: Patients and healthy controls showed no significant difference in CD8+ Simpson's diversity (P=0.060). Some 27 CD8+ CDR3 sequences were found in both patients and controls but appeared to be highly expressed in patients and within the immunodominant clones of the patients.

The patients picked for sequencing were ones in whom flow cytometry had shown an expansion of CD8+CD57+ cells. Every patient had a diagnosis of severe acquired aplastic anemia based on International Study of Aplastic Anemia and Agranulocytosis and Camitta criteria. No patient had received any therapy when blood was sampled. In the study, sorted CD4+ and CD8+ blood T cells from patients with severe aplastic anemia and from healthy subjects underwent deep sequencing of TCR repertoires. Patients were enrolled in the USA under clinicaltrials.gov protocols 00001620, 01623167, 00001397, 00071045, 00081523 and 00961064. Ficoll-Paque density gradient centrifugation was used to isolate peripheral blood mononuclear cells. Before DNA was extracted, CD4+ and CD8+ T cells were sorted using either FACS or magnetic beads. TCR beta VDJ combination and CDR3 sequence profiling used genomic DNA as the template. TCR repertoire sequencing was run on an Illumina HiSeq 2000. The authors' analysis ran thus. TRBV/TRBJ rearrangement plots, CDR3 size and DJ length profiles, and Simpson's diversity index were used to evaluate the repertoires. The most abundant DNA sequence in the deep sequencing data was taken as the immunodominant clone. CDR3 amino acid sequences were checked for sharing between subjects and were compared against published repertoires and the VDJdb database. The public reads were reprocessed in TCRdb via fastp at Q25 and MiXCR, keeping in-frame beta chains. Entries that share a CDR3 protein sequence are merged under the most common genes and DNA. The V and J calls reflect TCRdb's pipeline rather than the authors' work. This sample holds 200,000 to 250,000 distinct CDR3 sequences; around 50% were observed only once. The top ten clonotypes cover approximately 20% of the sample.

The CDR3 goes from the cysteine to the phenylalanine over 13 residues. The only DNA kept is the CDR3, 39 bases in frame from the first base. The junction carries 6 bases between V and J, which are trimmed by 1 base and 5 bases respectively. Reading the germline V gene gives CDR1 SGHTA and CDR2 FQGNSA. Sequencing was performed on sorted CD4+, CD8+, or CD8+CD57+ T cells (not recorded which) from PBMCs. This clonotype was obtained from a human donor with aplastic anemia. The V and J genes are TRBV7-2 and TRBJ2-1; TRBD1 is perhaps the D gene, given 5 matching bases. DNA sequence: TGTGCCAGCAGCTTAGAAGGGGACAATGAGCAGTTCTTC. This is translated as CASSLEGDNEQFF.